The next 17 T cell receptor beta chains were all read from a single sample in a study of blood T cells in healthy people across ages. A second PCR, run for about 6 to 11 cycles, used a sample-barcoded 5' primer plus a J-beta primer mix. MiXCR, run by TCRdb on the 5' RACE reads, gives a single entry per CDR3 protein. The sample yields 450,000 to 600,000 distinct CDR3 sequences, around 27% seen once. The same data also went into a second study, on T cells of mothers and their children.

The sequenced sample was blood. These receptors were collected from a boy younger than 10 in good health.

The J gene is TRBJ1-1, the V gene TRBV20-1; 7 bases align to TRBD1. Germline CDR1 is DFQATT and CDR2 is SNEGSKA (reference sequence). The CDR3 has 13 residues. The V segment lost 5 bases and the J segment 1 base; nucleotides outside the gene matches: 4. The CDR3 loop is CSALTGTNTEAFF. The CDR3 DNA reads as TGCAGTGCTTTGACAGGGACGAACACTGAAGCTTTCTTT.

The table lists this clonotype with a few counts. The chain links TRBV5-1 to TRBJ2-5; D remains ambiguous. The CDR3 is made up of 15 amino acids. With 1 base removed from V and 2 bases from J, the gap between germline ends came to 12 bases. CDR1 and CDR2 from the germline V gene are SGHRS and YFSETQ. The CDR3, as DNA: TGCGCCAGCAGCTTGTTGGGAATTTTGCAAGAGACCCAGTACTTC. Protein sequence: CASSLLGILQETQYF.

As regards this clonotype: One end of the junction is discordant with germline, which a read error may explain. This rearrangement joins TRBV25-1 to TRBJ2-2, with D uncertain. The CDR3 runs 13 residues. The germline V gene has CDR1 MGHDK and CDR2 SYGVNS. DNA of the CDR3: TGTGCCAGCAGTCCTGAAAACACCGAGGAGCTGTTTTTT. Protein sequence: CASSPENTEELFF.

This clonotype was observed a handful of times. This chain uses TRBV29-1 with TRBJ2-6; a weak D match, TRBD2 (5 bases). CDR3 length equals 18 residues. V lost 7 bases and J 0 bases, leaving 22 bases between the germline ends. Per germline, CDR1 SQVTM and CDR2 ANQGSEA. CDR3: CSAGEPVGASSGANVLTF. In nucleotides, the CDR3 is TGCAGCGCCGGGGAGCCGGTAGGTGCCTCCTCTGGGGCCAACGTCCTGACTTTC.

This clonotype was counted at least ten times. The rearrangement uses TRBV24-1 and TRBJ2-1, with D possibly being TRBD2 (6 bases). The germline V and J ends were trimmed by 4 bases and 6 bases, with 18 bases remaining between them. The germline CDR1 and CDR2 sequences are KGHDR and SFDVKD. This CDR3 region has 16 residues. CDR3 sequence: CATSDPRDSRGNEQFF. DNA for the CDR3: TGTGCCACCAGTGACCCCCGGGACTCGAGGGGCAATGAGCAGTTCTTC.

The chain is built from TRBV3-1 and TRBJ1-2; D is unresolved. Germline V gives CDR1 LGHDT, CDR2 YNNKEL (reference sequence). The CDR3 runs 13 residues. Trimming removed 0 bases from V and 8 bases from J, with 10 bases in between. Written as DNA, the CDR3 is TGTGCCAGCAGCCAAGATTATGCAGGAGGCTACACCTTC. Amino acid sequence: CASSQDYAGGYTF.

The rearrangement links TRBV6-6 to TRBJ2-4, with unresolved D. Germline V CDR1 and CDR2: MNHNY, SVGAGI (reference sequence). There are 16 residues in the CDR3. Trimming left V 0 bases short and J 2 bases short, with 11 bases between. The CDR3 region has the DNA TGTGCCAGCAGTTACTCGGGTGGGATTTCCAAAAACATTCAGTACTTC. This gives the protein CASSYSGGISKNIQYF.

The CDR3 DNA is TGTGCCAGCAGCTTAGACAGGAGAAACATTCAGTACTTC. Translating it yields CASSLDRRNIQYF. The genes are TRBV7-2 and TRBJ2-4, with a tentative D call TRBD1 (5 bases). This CDR3 spans 13 amino acids. CDR1 SGHTA and CDR2 FQGNSA come from the germline V gene. The ends were cut back, 1 base at V and 6 bases at J, with 7 bases in the middle.

The V call is TRBV7-9, the J call TRBJ2-1; maybe TRBD2 (5 bases). The V gene lost 9 bases and the J gene lost 3 bases, with 21 bases spanning the gap. The germline V gene has CDR1 SEHNR and CDR2 FQNEAQ (reference sequence). This CDR3 is built from 16 residues. The CDR3 region has the DNA TGTGCCAGTAGCCCTAGGGCTCCAGCGGACTACAATGAGCAGTTCTTC. Amino acids: CASSPRAPADYNEQFF. The variable domain in full, with the rest retrieved from reference TRBV7-9 and TRBJ2-1, is DTGVSQNPRHKITKRGQNVTFRCDPISEHNRLYWYRQTLGQGPEFLTYFQNEAQLEKSRLLSDRFSAERPKGSFSTLEIQRTEQGDSAMYLCASSPRAPADYNEQFFGPGTRLTVL.

This clonotype was detected only a few times. This sequence joins TRBV7-2 and TRBJ2-3, with D possibly being TRBD1 (6 bases). V was clipped by 3 bases and J by 7 bases, with 8 bases between them. The CDR3 runs 12 residues. Germline assignment: CDR1 SGHTA and CDR2 FQGNSA. The chain's CDR3 is CASSLGAHTQYF. The CDR3 nucleotides are TGTGCCAGCAGCTTGGGGGCGCATACGCAGTATTTT.

The chain carries TRBV4-3 and TRBJ1-4; tentatively, D is TRBD1 (6 bases). In germline, CDR1 is LGHNA, CDR2 YSLEER. The CDR3 covers 16 residues. V was pared by 0 bases and J by 8 bases, with 16 bases between. The CDR3 protein is CASSQDHKGGLEKLFF. CDR3 in DNA: TGCGCCAGCAGCCAAGATCATAAAGGGGGGCTAGAAAAACTGTTTTTT.

CDR3 nucleotide sequence: TGTGCCAGTAGTATCACGGACTCCTACGAGCAGTACTTC. Translated: CASSITDSYEQYF. The chain is built from TRBV19 and TRBJ2-7; D unclear. Germline CDR1 reads LNHDA; CDR2 reads SQIVND (reference sequence). V lost 3 bases and J 0 bases, leaving 6 bases between the germline ends. The CDR3 runs 13 residues.

This clonotype has a single count. The chain is built from TRBV2 and TRBJ2-1; 8 bases are a match to TRBD1. Per germline, CDR1 SNHLY and CDR2 FYNNEI. This CDR3 has 15 residues. Trimming removed 7 bases from V and 7 bases from J; junction bases left unmatched: 12. CDR3: CASTTFGQGGNEQFF. CDR3 sequence (DNA): TGTGCCAGCACTACATTTGGACAGGGTGGGAATGAGCAGTTCTTC.

This clonotype was seen only a few times. This chain uses TRBV27 with TRBJ1-1; D ambiguous. Trimming removed 8 bases at V and 0 bases at J, with 16 bases between. The V gene's germline CDR1 is MNHEY and CDR2 SMNVEV (reference sequence). The CDR3 runs 15 residues. The CDR3 region is CASGSPTALNTEAFF. CDR3 bases: TGTGCCAGCGGGTCCCCGACGGCCCTGAACACTGAAGCTTTCTTT.

The genes are TRBV18 and TRBJ2-7, with a possible D match to TRBD1 (6 bases). Trimming left V 2 bases short and J 1 base short, with 9 bases between. The CDR3 runs 14 residues. Per germline, CDR1 KGHSH and CDR2 LQKENI. This CDR3 is CASSPRTDSYEQYF. The CDR3, as DNA: TGTGCCAGCTCACCAAGGACAGATTCCTACGAGCAGTACTTC. The entire variable domain, with the rest obtained from reference TRBV18 and TRBJ2-7, is as follows: NAGVMQNPRHLVRRRGQEARLRCSPMKGHSHVYWYRQLPEEGLKFMVYLQKENIIDESGMPKERFSAEFPKEGPSILRIQQVVRGDSAAYFCASSPRTDSYEQYFGPGTRLTVT.

This clonotype was observed a few times. The chain has TRBV7-2 and TRBJ1-6, with TRBD1 identical over 7 bases. J lost 8 bases, V lost 5 bases, and 18 bases had no gene match. The CDR3 extends over 18 amino acids. The V gene's germline CDR1 is SGHTA and CDR2 FQGNSA. This CDR3 is CASSEGLNPGQFHSPLHF. CDR3 nucleotide sequence: TGTGCCAGCAGCGAGGGATTAAACCCGGGACAGTTTCATTCACCCCTCCACTTT.

The chain combines TRBV7-9 with TRBJ2-5, with a weak D call TRBD1 (6 bases). The J call is doubtful: the DNA matches TRBJ2-1 better. This CDR3 is 13 amino acids long. Germline V gene sequence: CDR1 SEHNR, CDR2 FQNEAQ (reference sequence). The CDR3 nucleotides read TGTGCCAGCAGCTTAATCCAGGGGAATGAGCAGTTCTTC. Its translation: CASSLIQGNEQFF.